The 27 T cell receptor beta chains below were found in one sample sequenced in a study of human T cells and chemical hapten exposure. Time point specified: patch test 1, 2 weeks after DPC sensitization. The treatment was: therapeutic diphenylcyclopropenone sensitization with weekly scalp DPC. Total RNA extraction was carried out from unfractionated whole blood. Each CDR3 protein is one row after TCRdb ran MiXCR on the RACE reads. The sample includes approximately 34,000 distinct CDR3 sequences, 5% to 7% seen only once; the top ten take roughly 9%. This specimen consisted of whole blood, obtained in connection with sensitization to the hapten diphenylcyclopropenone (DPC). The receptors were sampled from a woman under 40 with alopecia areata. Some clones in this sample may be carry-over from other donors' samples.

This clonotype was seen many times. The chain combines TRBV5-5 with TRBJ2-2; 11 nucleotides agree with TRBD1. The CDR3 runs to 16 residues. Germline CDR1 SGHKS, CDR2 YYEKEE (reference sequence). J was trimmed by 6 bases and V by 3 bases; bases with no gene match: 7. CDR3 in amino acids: CASSWGQGVLAGELFF. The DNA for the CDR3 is TGTGCCAGCAGCTGGGGACAGGGGGTTTTGGCCGGGGAGCTGTTTTTT.

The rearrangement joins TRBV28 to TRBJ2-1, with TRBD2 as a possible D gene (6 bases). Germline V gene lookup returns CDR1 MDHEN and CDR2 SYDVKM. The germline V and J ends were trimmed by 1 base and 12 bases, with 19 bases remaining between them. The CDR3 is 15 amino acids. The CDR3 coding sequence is TGTGCCAGCAGTTTATTTACCCTAGCGCCGGAGGGGCAGTTCTTC. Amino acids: CASSLFTLAPEGQFF.

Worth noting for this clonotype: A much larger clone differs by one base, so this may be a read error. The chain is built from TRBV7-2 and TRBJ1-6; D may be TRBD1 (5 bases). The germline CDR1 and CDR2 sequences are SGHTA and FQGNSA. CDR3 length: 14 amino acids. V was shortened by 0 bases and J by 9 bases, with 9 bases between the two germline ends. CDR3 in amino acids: CASSLAGTPSPLHF. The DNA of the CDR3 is TGTGCCAGCAGCTTAGCAGGGACTCCTTCACCCCTCCACTTT.

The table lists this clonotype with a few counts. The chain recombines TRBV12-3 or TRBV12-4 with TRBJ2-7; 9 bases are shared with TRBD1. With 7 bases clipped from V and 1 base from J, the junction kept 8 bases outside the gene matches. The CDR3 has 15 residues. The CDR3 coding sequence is TGTGCCAGCACTATACAGGGGGCACGGTCCTACGAGCAGTACTTC. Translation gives CASTIQGARSYEQYF.

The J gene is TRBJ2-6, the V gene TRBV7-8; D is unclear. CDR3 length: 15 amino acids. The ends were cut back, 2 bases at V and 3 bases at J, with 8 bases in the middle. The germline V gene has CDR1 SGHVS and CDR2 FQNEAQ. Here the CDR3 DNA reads TGTGCCAGCAGCTTAATTAGGAGTGGGGCCAACGTCCTGACTTTC. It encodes CASSLIRSGANVLTF.

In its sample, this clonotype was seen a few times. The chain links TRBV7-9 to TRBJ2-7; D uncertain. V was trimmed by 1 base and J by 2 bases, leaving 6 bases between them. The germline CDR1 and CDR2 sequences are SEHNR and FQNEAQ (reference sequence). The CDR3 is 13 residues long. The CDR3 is CASSLVSPYEQYF. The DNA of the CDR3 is TGTGCCAGCAGCTTAGTATCACCCTACGAGCAGTACTTC. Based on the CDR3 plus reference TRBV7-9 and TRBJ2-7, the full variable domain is DTGVSQNPRHKITKRGQNVTFRCDPISEHNRLYWYRQTLGQGPEFLTYFQNEAQLEKSRLLSDRFSAERPKGSFSTLEIQRTEQGDSAMYLCASSLVSPYEQYFGPGTRLTVT.

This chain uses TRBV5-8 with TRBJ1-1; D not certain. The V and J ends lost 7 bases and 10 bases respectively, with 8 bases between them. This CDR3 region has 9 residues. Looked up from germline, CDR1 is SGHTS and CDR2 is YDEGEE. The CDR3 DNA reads TGTGCCAGCTTGCTAAGAGCTTTCTTT. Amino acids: CASLLRAFF.

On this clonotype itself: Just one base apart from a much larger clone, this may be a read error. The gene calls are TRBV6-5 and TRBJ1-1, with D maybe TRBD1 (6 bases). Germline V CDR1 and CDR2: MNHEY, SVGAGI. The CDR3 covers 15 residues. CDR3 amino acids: CARSYLQGFATEAFF. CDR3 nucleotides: TGTGCCAGAAGTTACTTACAGGGTTTTGCCACTGAAGCTTTCTTT.

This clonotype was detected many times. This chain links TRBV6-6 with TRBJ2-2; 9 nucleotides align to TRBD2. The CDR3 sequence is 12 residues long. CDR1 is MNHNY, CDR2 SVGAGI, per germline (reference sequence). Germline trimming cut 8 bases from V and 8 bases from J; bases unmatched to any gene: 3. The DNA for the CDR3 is TGTGCCAGCTATAGCGGGGGTGGGGAGCTGTTTTTT. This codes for CASYSGGGELFF.

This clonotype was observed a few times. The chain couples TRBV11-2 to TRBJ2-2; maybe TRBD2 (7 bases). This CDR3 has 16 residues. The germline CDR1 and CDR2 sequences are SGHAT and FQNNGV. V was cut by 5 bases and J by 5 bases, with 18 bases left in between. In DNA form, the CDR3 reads TGTGCCAGCAGCCTTGTTGGGGGGGCTCGGACCGGGGAGCTGTTTTTT. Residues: CASSLVGGARTGELFF.

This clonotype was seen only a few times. The CDR3 spells CASRHGLAGAGELFF. CDR3 sequence (DNA): TGTGCCAGCAGGCATGGACTAGCGGGGGCCGGGGAGCTGTTTTTT. The V call is TRBV28, the J call TRBJ2-2; 13 nucleotides line up with TRBD2. V lost 6 bases, J lost 6 bases, and 4 bases stayed unmatched. The germline V gene has CDR1 MDHEN and CDR2 SYDVKM. This CDR3 region has 15 residues.

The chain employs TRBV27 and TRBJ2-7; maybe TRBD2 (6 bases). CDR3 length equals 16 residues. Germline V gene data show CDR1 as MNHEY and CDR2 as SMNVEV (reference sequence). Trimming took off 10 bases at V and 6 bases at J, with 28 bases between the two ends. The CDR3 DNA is TGTGCCACCCACGGGACTCGGGCGGCCAAGCAGTGCGAGCAGTACTTC. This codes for CATHGTRAAKQCEQYF.

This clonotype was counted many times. CDR3 DNA sequence: TGTGCCAGCAGCCCCGGGCACCCCGAGCAGTACTTC. It translates to CASSPGHPEQYF. The V call is TRBV7-8, the J call TRBJ2-7; no definite D call. There are 12 residues in the CDR3. Germline V lookup: CDR1 SGHVS, CDR2 FQNEAQ. The ends were cut back, 5 bases at V and 6 bases at J, with 11 bases in the middle.

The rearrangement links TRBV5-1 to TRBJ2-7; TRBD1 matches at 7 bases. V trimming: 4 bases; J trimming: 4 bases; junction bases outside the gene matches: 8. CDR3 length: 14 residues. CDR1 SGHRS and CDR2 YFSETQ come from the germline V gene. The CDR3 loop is CASSIRQGPYEQYF. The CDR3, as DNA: TGCGCCAGCAGCATTCGACAGGGCCCTTACGAGCAGTACTTC.

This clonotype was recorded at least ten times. The CDR3 coding sequence is TGTGCCAGCAGTAGACAGGGTACAGATACGCAGTATTTT. It translates to CASSRQGTDTQYF. This chain links TRBV6-5 with TRBJ2-3, with 7 bases fitting TRBD1. The trim removed 5 bases at V and 3 bases at J, leaving 2 bases unmatched. There are 13 residues in the CDR3. Germline CDR1 MNHEY, CDR2 SVGAGI.

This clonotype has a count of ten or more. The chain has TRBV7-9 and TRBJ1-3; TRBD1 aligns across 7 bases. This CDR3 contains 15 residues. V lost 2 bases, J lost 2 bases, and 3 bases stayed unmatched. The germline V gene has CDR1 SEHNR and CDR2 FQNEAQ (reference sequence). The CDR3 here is CASSLLQGAGNTIYF. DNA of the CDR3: TGTGCCAGCAGCTTACTTCAGGGGGCTGGAAACACCATATATTTT.

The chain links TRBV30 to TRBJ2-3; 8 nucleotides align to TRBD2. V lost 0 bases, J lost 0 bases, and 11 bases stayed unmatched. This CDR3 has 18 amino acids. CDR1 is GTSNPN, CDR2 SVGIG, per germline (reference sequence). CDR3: CAWSVLSGGPTSTDTQYF. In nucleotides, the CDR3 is TGTGCCTGGAGTGTACTAAGCGGGGGCCCCACTAGCACAGATACGCAGTATTTT. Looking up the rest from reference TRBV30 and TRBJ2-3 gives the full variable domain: SQTIHQWPATLVQPVGSPLSLECTVEGTSNPNLYWYRQAAGRGLQLLFYSVGIGQISSEVPQNLSASRPQDRQFILSSKKLLLSDSGFYLCAWSVLSGGPTSTDTQYFGPGTRLTVL.

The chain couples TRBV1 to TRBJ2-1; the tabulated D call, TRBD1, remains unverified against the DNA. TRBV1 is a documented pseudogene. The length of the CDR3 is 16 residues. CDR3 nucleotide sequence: TGCACCAGCAGCCAAGAAAAAAGGGGGGGCGGCAATGAGCAGTTCTTC. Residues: CTSSQEKRGGGNEQFF.

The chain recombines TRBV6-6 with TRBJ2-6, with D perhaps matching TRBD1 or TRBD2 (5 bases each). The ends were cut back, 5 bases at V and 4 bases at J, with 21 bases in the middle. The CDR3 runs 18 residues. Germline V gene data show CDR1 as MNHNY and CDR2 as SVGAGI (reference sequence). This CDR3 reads CASSDPMRRGLGANVLTF. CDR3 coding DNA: TGTGCCAGCAGTGACCCAATGAGACGGGGCCTAGGGGCCAACGTCCTGACTTTC.

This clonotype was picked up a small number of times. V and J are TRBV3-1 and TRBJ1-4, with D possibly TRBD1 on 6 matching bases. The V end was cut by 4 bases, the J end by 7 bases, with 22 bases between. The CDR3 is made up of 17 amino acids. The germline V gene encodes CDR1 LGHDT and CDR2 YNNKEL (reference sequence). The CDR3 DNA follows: TGTGCCAGCAGCCCCCAGGCGGCGGGGGCGGGAGGTGAAAAACTGTTTTTT. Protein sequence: CASSPQAAGAGGEKLFF. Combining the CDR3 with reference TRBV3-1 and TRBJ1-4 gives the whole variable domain DTAVSQTPKYLVTQMGNDKSIKCEQNLGHDTMYWYKQDSKKFLKIMFSYNNKELIINETVPNRFSPKSPDKAHLNLHINSLELGDSAVYFCASSPQAAGAGGEKLFFGSGTQLSVL.

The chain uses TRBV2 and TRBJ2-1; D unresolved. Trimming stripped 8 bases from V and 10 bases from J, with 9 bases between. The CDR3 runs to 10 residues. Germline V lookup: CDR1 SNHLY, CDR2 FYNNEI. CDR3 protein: CASRSEEQFF. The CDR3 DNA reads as TGTGCCAGCCGATCAGAAGAGCAGTTCTTC.

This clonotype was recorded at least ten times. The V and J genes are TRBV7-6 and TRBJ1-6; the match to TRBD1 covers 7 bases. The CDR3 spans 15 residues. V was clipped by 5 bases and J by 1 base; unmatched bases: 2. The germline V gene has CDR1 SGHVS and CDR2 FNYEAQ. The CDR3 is CASSPGGSYNSPLHF. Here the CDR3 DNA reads TGTGCCAGCAGCCCAGGGGGGTCCTATAATTCACCCCTCCACTTT.

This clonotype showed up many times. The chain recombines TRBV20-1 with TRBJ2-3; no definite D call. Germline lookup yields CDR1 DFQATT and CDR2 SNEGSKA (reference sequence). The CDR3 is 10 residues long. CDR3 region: CSPIVATQYF. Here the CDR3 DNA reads TGCAGCCCCATAGTTGCTACGCAGTATTTT.

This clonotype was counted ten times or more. The CDR3, as DNA: TGTGCCAGCAGTTTGTGGCAGGGACCCACAGATACGCAGTATTTT. Translation gives CASSLWQGPTDTQYF. The chain has TRBV12-3 or TRBV12-4 and TRBJ2-3; D tentatively fits TRBD1 or TRBD2 (5 bases each). CDR3 size: 15 residues. V was clipped by 3 bases and J by 2 bases, with 12 bases between them.

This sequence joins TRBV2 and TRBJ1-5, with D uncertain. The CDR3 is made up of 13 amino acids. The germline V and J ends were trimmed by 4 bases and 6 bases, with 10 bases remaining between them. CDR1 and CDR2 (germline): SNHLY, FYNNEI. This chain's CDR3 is CASSADGFQPQHF. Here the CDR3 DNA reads TGTGCCAGCAGTGCCGACGGTTTTCAGCCCCAGCATTTT.

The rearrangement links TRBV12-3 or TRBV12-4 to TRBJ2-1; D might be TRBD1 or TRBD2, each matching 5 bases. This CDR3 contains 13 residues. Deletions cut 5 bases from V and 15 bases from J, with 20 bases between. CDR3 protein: CASSIPGTPIGFF. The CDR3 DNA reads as TGTGCCAGCAGTATACCCGGGACCCCAATAGGGTTCTTC.

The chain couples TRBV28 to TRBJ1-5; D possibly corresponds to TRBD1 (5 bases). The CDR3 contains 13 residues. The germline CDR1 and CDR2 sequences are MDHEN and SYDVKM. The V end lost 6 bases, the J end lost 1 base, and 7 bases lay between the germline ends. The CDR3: CASSRDSNQPQHF. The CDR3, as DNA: TGTGCCAGCAGCCGGGACAGCAATCAGCCCCAGCATTTT.